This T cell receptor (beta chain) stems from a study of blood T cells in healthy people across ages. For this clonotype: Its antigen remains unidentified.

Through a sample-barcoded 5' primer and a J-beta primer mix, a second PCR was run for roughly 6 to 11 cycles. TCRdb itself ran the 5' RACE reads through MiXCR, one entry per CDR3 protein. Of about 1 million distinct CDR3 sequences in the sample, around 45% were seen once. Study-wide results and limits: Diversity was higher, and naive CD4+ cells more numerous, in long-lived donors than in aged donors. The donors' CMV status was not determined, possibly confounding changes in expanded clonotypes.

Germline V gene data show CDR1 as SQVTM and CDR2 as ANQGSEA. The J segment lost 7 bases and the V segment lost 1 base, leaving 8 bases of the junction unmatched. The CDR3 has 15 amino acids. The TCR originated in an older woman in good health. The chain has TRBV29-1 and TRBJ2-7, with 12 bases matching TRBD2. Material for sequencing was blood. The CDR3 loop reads CSVEAGTSGYNEQYF. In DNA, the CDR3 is TGCAGCGTTGAAGCCGGGACTAGCGGGTACAATGAGCAGTACTTC.